This entry lists 6 T cell receptor beta chains sequenced from one sample in a study of blood T cells in healthy people across ages. Then a second PCR, running roughly 7 to 11 cycles, was carried out with a sample-barcoded 5' primer and a J-beta primer mix. MiXCR, applied by TCRdb to the 5' RACE reads, yields one record per CDR3 protein. The sample has a few hundred thousand distinct CDR3 sequences; approximately 30% are singletons. Input material: blood. Source of these receptors: an older woman in good health.

At least ten counts were recorded for this clonotype. This chain joins TRBV7-2 and TRBJ2-5; D is possibly TRBD1 (5 bases). The CDR3 runs to 14 residues. Germline V gene data show CDR1 as SGHTA and CDR2 as FQGNSA. The V end was cut by 0 bases, the J end by 0 bases, with 5 bases between. The chain's CDR3 is CASSLAGHQETQYF. In DNA form, the CDR3 reads TGTGCCAGCAGCTTAGCGGGGCACCAAGAGACCCAGTACTTC.

Only a few counts were recorded for this clonotype. The gene calls are TRBV18 and TRBJ2-1, with D unresolved. The end of the DNA aligns better with TRBJ2-5, so the J call may be wrong. Germline CDR1 and CDR2: KGHSH and LQKENI. CDR3 length: 16 residues. Here the CDR3 DNA reads TGTGCCAGCTCACCACTGCTTACCGGCTTCGGGGAGACCCAGTACTTC. Translating it yields CASSPLLTGFGETQYF.

This clonotype was found a few times. The rearrangement links TRBV29-1 to TRBJ1-1, with 9 bases identical to TRBD1. The CDR3 covers 14 residues. V dropped 6 bases and J dropped 4; count of bases not matched to a gene: 9. Germline loops: CDR1 SQVTM, CDR2 ANQGSEA. CDR3 protein: CSVLPGQGLTEAFF. The CDR3 nucleotides are TGCAGCGTACTACCGGGACAGGGACTCACTGAAGCTTTCTTT.

This clonotype occurred a few times. The rearrangement joins TRBV7-2 to TRBJ1-2; 7 bases are shared with TRBD1. Looked up from germline, CDR1 is SGHTA and CDR2 is FQGNSA. V shed 5 bases and J 8 bases; nucleotides not matched to a gene: 14. This CDR3 region has 15 residues. CDR3 sequence: CASSVQSRGMDGYTF. CDR3 DNA sequence: TGTGCCAGCAGCGTACAATCCAGGGGGATGGACGGCTACACCTTC.

This clonotype showed up just a few times. The V gene is TRBV25-1, the J gene TRBJ1-6; TRBD1 matches 8 bases. The J segment lost 8 bases and the V segment lost 8 bases, leaving 8 bases of the junction unmatched. The CDR3 is 14 amino acids. Germline V gene data show CDR1 as MGHDK and CDR2 as SYGVNS. The CDR3 sequence: CASHPGQVDSPLHF. The CDR3 nucleotides are TGTGCCAGCCATCCGGGACAGGTAGATTCACCCCTCCACTTT.

This clonotype was found a few times. This chain joins TRBV7-2 and TRBJ1-3; D might be TRBD1 (5 bases). The CDR3 is 15 amino acids. V lost 1 base to trimming and J lost 2 bases, with 9 bases between them. Germline V CDR1 and CDR2: SGHTA, FQGNSA. CDR3: CASSLGWGAGNTIYF. The DNA of the CDR3 is TGTGCCAGCAGCTTAGGTTGGGGGGCTGGAAACACCATATATTTT.